This section outlines one T cell receptor (beta chain) sequence together with its context. An end of the junction does not agree with germline; a read error may underlie this. This record comes from a study of T cells after yellow fever vaccination. TCRdb recomputed calls from the 5' RACE reads with MiXCR, one row per CDR3 protein. The table lists about 200,000 distinct CDR3 sequences, about 3% of them singletons. CDR1 and CDR2 from the germline V gene are LGHDT and YNNKEL (reference sequence). The CDR3 length is 12 residues. The chain has TRBV3-1 and TRBJ2-7; the match to TRBD1 covers 7 bases. The sample consisted of CD4+ T cells sorted from PBMCs, taken 10 days after the yellow fever booster vaccination. The source of this sequence is a man aged 18 to 35 who received the YFV17D yellow fever vaccine. CDR3 nucleotide sequence: TGTGCCAGCAGCCCTGGACAGGCCGTGCCGAACTTC. This encodes CASSPGQAVPNF.